What follows are 7 T cell receptor beta chains derived from one specimen sequenced in a study of molecular identifiers for immune sequencing clone quantification. TCRdb re-derived calls from the PCR reads in MiXCR, one entry per CDR3 protein. This table holds fewer than 70,000 distinct CDR3 sequences, about a sixth found once. The specimen was naive CD8+ T cells from blood, with Jurkat cell RNA spiked in. As for subset: FACS-sorted CD8+CD4-CCR7+CD45RA+ naive T cells. These receptors were collected from a human donor in good health. Some libraries in this study had Jurkat cell RNA spiked in.

This clonotype was recorded a few times. V is TRBV11-2 and J is TRBJ1-4; 7 bases are shared with TRBD1. CDR1 is SGHAT, CDR2 FQNNGV, per germline. The CDR3 covers 17 residues. V lost 5 bases and J lost 3; bases outside the gene matches: 12. The CDR3 sequence: CASSQGLPGQPNEKLFF. As DNA, the CDR3 is TGTGCCAGCAGCCAGGGGTTGCCGGGACAGCCTAATGAAAAACTGTTTTTT.

This clonotype was seen a handful of times. V and J are TRBV4-1 and TRBJ2-7; D is possibly TRBD1 (5 bases). CDR3 length: 15 residues. V lost 1 base and J 4 bases, leaving 14 bases between the germline ends. Germline V gives CDR1 MGHRA, CDR2 YSYEKL. CDR3 residues: CASSQVGDSRYEQYF. CDR3 bases: TGCGCCAGCAGCCAAGTTGGAGACAGCCGATACGAGCAGTACTTC.

This clonotype was counted at least ten times. V is TRBV19 and J is TRBJ2-2; D is ambiguous. Looked up from germline, CDR1 is LNHDA and CDR2 is SQIVND (reference sequence). The CDR3 has 13 amino acids. V lost 2 bases and J 7 bases, leaving 8 bases between the germline ends. CDR3 in amino acids: CASSIWGFGELFF. CDR3 DNA: TGTGCCAGTAGTATATGGGGTTTCGGGGAGCTGTTTTTT.

This clonotype was recorded at least ten times. The chain has TRBV20-1 and TRBJ2-1; TRBD2 agrees at 10 bases. Germline V gene data show CDR1 as DFQATT and CDR2 as SNEGSKA (reference sequence). The CDR3 contains 15 residues. The V segment lost 1 base and the J segment 4 bases; nucleotides outside the gene matches: 4. The CDR3 DNA is TGCAGTGCTAGAGGGACTAGCGGAGTATACAATGAGCAGTTCTTC. It translates to CSARGTSGVYNEQFF.

V usage is TRBV18 and J usage is TRBJ2-7, with TRBD1 matching 9 bases. V lost 8 bases and J lost 4; bases outside the gene matches: 9. Per germline, CDR1 KGHSH and CDR2 LQKENI. The length of the CDR3 is 14 residues. The CDR3 DNA follows: TGTGCCAGCCCCGCACGGGACAGGGATTACGAGCAGTACTTC. Residues: CASPARDRDYEQYF. Filled out from reference TRBV18 and TRBJ2-7, the complete variable domain reads NAGVMQNPRHLVRRRGQEARLRCSPMKGHSHVYWYRQLPEEGLKFMVYLQKENIIDESGMPKERFSAEFPKEGPSILRIQQVVRGDSAAYFCASPARDRDYEQYFGPGTRLTVT.

The sample holds many counts of this clonotype. The CDR3 nucleotides read TGTGCCAGCAGCTTACTGGGCGGAGATACGCAGTATTTT. The encoded protein is CASSLLGGDTQYF. The chain links TRBV7-8 to TRBJ2-3; D remains ambiguous. V gave up 2 bases and J gave up 5 bases, with 8 bases separating them. Germline CDR1 and CDR2: SGHVS and FQNEAQ. The CDR3 spans 13 residues.

About this clonotype: It is likely a read error, because the conserved phenylalanine at the end of the CDR3 is missing. The rearrangement links TRBV4-3 to TRBJ2-1; no firm D call. CDR1 and CDR2 from the germline V gene are LGHNA and YSLEER. Trimming stripped 0 bases from V and 2 bases from J, with 14 bases between. The CDR3 covers 17 residues. CDR3 sequence (DNA): TGCGCCAGCAGCCAAGAGGTCCCGGTAAGCCCCTACAATGAGCAGTTCCTC. Its protein product is CASSQEVPVSPYNEQFL.